These 5 T cell receptor beta chains share one sample of origin, sequenced in a study of cytomegalovirus exposure and HLA in healthy donors. Amplification used 60 Vbeta primers and 13 Jbeta primers. Assay: immunoSEQ multiplex PCR; the TCRdb copy retains only in-frame clones and omits some. This sample has 95,000 to 100,000 clones, with 70% to 80% found just once. Sequencing input: PBMCs. These receptors came from a man aged 60-69 years in good health and CMV-seropositive.

V gene TRBV14 combines with J gene TRBJ2-3, with D maybe TRBD2 (6 bases). CDR3 length equals 14 residues. The germline V gene has CDR1 SGHDN and CDR2 FVKESK. The ends were cut back, 4 bases at V and 5 bases at J, with 13 bases in the middle. The CDR3, as DNA: TGTGCCAGCAGCCGCGGGGCCCAGGGAGATACGCAGTATTTT. Amino acid sequence: CASSRGAQGDTQYF.

V and J are TRBV5-6 and TRBJ1-1, with D tentatively TRBD1 (5 bases). This CDR3 is 14 amino acids long. CDR1 and CDR2 from the germline V gene are SGHDT and YYEEEE. Trimming cost V 3 bases and J 7 bases, with 16 bases left between them. In DNA form, the CDR3 reads TGTGCCAGCAGCTCCCCCTACGGACACGGTGAAGCTTTCTTT. Its translation: CASSSPYGHGEAFF.

The chain recombines TRBV19 with TRBJ2-7; 8 bases are a match to TRBD2. V was pared by 4 bases and J by 0 bases, with 5 bases of the junction left unmatched. Germline-derived CDR1 and CDR2 are LNHDA and SQIVND (reference sequence). The CDR3 is 15 residues long. As DNA, the CDR3 is TGTGCCAGTAGTACGAGCGGGGGCAGCTCCTACGAGCAGTACTTC. This translates into CASSTSGGSSYEQYF.

V gene TRBV19 combines with J gene TRBJ2-7, with D perhaps matching TRBD2 (6 bases). Germline-derived CDR1 and CDR2 are LNHDA and SQIVND (reference sequence). V was clipped by 10 bases and J by 1 base, with 32 bases between them. This CDR3 region has 19 residues. CDR3 nucleotide sequence: TGTGCCACACGACAGTCCCAGGGAGGCAAATATGCGAGGTCCTACGAGCAGTACTTC. This translates into CATRQSQGGKYARSYEQYF.

This clone was picked up a small number of times. The chain carries TRBV10-3 and TRBJ2-7; 7 nucleotides agree with TRBD1. CDR3 length equals 16 residues. Germline V gives CDR1 ENHRY, CDR2 SYGVKD. The junction had 12 bases not matched to a gene; V was cut back by 4 bases and J by 3 bases. The CDR3 here is CAISAPGTALSYEQYF. In nucleotides, the CDR3 is TGTGCCATCAGTGCACCGGGGACAGCTCTCAGCTACGAGCAGTACTTC.